Listed below are T cell receptor beta chains from one sample, sequenced in a study of cytomegalovirus exposure and HLA in healthy donors. TCRdb's table, derived via immunoSEQ multiplex PCR, lists solely in-frame clones and lacks some. The profile shows some 130,000 clones, around 71% of them singletons. Sequenced: PBMCs. These receptors originate from an older woman in good health and CMV-seropositive. Both conserved end residues are part of each CDR3. Clone size, where shown, is once, few, many, or a class for clones that have expanded.

few	TRBV5-1	CASSPLSGANTGELFF
-	TRBV7-9	CSSSSDSYTGELFF
-	TRBV2	CASSEQGAGANVLTF
-	TRBV4-1	CASSQEGRGLGSPLHF
once	TRBV6-1	CASSEQGAEAFF
-	TRBV7-9	CASSLTSGAADTQYF
-	TRBV7-9	CASSSPGGYDEKLFF
-	TRBV5-1	CASSFTNMNTEAFF
-	TRBV11-3	CASSLSPQETQYF
-	TRBV14	CASSQAGRGANYGYTF
-	TRBV19	CASSIGSRLLNTEAFF
-	TRBV7-6	CASSPGTASNQPQHF
once	TRBV5-1	CASSFSGGAGNEQFF
-	TRBV5-1	CASSPPTGAHEQYF
-	TRBV7-8	CASSFRDRGGGGTQYF
-	TRBV11-2	CASSPQGRVYGYTF
-	TRBV18	CASSAGTPPAFF
-	TRBV7-6	CASSPDSLTQYF
once	TRBV13	CASSSLDRNTEAFF
-	TRBV5-4	CASSPQTGGSYEQYF